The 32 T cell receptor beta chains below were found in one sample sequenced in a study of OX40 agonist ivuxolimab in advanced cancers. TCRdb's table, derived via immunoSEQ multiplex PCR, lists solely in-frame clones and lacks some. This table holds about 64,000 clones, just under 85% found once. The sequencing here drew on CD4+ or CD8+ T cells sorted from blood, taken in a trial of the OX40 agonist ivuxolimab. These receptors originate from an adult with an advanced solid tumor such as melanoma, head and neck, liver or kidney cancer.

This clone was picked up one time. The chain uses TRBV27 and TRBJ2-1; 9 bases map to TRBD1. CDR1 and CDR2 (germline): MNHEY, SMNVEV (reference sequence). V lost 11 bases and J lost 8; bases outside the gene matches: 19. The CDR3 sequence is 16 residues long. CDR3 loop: CACRIRTGGVGDEQFF. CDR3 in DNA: TGTGCCTGTCGTATTAGAACAGGGGGCGTCGGCGATGAGCAGTTCTTC.

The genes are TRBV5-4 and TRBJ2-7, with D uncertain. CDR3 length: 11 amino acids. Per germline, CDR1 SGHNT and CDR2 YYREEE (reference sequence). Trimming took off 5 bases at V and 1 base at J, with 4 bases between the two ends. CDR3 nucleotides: TGTGCCAGCAGTCCTTCCTACGAGCAGTACTTC. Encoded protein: CASSPSYEQYF.

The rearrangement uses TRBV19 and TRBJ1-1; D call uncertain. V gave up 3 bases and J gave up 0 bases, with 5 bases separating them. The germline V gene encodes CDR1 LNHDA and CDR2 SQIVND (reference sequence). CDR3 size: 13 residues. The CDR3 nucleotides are TGTGCCAGTAGTATCCAGCTGAACACTGAAGCTTTCTTT. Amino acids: CASSIQLNTEAFF.

The CDR3 spells CASSATGSNQPQHF. The CDR3 region has the DNA TGTGCCAGCAGTGCGACAGGTAGCAATCAGCCCCAGCATTTT. V and J are TRBV6-1 and TRBJ1-5; weak D call: TRBD1 (6 bases). V was cut by 4 bases and J by 0 bases, with 7 bases left in between. Germline assignment: CDR1 MNHNS and CDR2 SASEGT. The CDR3 spans 14 residues.

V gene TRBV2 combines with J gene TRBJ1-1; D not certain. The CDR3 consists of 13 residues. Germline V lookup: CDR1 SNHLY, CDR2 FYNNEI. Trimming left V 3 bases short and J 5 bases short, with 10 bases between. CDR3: CASSDTPRTEAFF. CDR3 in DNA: TGTGCCAGCAGTGACACCCCTCGGACTGAAGCTTTCTTT. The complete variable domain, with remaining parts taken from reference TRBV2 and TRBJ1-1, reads EPEVTQTPSHQVTQMGQEVILRCVPISNHLYFYWYRQILGQKVEFLVSFYNNEISEKSEIFDDQFSVERPDGSNFTLKIRSTKLEDSAMYFCASSDTPRTEAFFGQGTRLTVV.

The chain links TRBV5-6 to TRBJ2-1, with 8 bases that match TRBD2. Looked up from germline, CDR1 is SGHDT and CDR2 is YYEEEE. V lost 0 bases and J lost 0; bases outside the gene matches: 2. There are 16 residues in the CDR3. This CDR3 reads CASSLDGGASYNEQFF. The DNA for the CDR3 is TGTGCCAGCAGCTTGGACGGGGGGGCCTCCTACAATGAGCAGTTCTTC. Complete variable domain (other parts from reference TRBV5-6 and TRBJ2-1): DAGVTQSPTHLIKTRGQQVTLRCSPKSGHDTVSWYQQALGQGPQFIFQYYEEEERQRGNFPDRFSGHQFPNYSSELNVNALLLGDSALYLCASSLDGGASYNEQFFGPGTRLTVL.

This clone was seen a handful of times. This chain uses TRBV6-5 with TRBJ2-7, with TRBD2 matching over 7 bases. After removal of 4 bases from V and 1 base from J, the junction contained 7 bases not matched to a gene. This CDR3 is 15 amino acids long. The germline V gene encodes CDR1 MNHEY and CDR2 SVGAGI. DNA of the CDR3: TGTGCCAGCAGTTCCCCCGGCGGGGGATCCTACGAGCAGTACTTC. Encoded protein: CASSSPGGGSYEQYF.

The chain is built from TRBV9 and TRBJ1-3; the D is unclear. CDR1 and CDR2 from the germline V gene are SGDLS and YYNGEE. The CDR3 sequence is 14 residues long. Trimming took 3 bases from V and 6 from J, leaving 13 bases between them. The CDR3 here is CASSGPLKENTIYF. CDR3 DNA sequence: TGTGCCAGCAGCGGACCGTTGAAGGAAAACACCATATATTTT. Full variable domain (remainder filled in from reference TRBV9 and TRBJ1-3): DSGVTQTPKHLITATGQRVTLRCSPRSGDLSVYWYQQSLDQGLQFLIQYYNGEERAKGNILERFSAQQFPDLHSELNLSSLELGDSALYFCASSGPLKENTIYFGEGSWLTVV.

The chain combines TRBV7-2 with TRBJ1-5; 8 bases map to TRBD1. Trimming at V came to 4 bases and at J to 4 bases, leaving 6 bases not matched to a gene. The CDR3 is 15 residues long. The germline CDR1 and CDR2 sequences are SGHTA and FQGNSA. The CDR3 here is CASSSLTGANQPQHF. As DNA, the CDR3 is TGTGCCAGCAGCTCGTTGACAGGGGCGAATCAGCCCCAGCATTTT.

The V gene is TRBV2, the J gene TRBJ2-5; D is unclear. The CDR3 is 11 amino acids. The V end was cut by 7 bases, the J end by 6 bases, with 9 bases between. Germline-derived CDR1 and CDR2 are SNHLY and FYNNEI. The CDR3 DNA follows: TGTGCCAGCACCGAGGTAAAGACCCAGTACTTC. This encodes CASTEVKTQYF.

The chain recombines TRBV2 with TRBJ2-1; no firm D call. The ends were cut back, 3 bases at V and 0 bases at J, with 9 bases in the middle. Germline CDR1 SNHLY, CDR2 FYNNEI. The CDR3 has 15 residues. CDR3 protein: CASSDQAGSYNEQFF. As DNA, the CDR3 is TGTGCCAGCAGTGACCAAGCAGGCTCCTACAATGAGCAGTTCTTC.

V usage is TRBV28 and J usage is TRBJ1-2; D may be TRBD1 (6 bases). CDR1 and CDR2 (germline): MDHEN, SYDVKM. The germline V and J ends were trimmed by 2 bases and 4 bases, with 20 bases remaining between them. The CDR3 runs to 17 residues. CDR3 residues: CASSLRGTLGNGYGYTF. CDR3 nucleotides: TGTGCCAGCAGTTTAAGGGGGACCCTAGGGAACGGCTATGGCTACACCTTC.

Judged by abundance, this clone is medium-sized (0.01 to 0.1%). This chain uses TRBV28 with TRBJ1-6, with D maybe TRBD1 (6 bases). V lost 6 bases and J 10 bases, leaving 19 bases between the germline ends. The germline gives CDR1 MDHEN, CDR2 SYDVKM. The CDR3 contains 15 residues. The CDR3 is CASSPIQGLRSPLHF. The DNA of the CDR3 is TGTGCCAGCAGCCCAATACAGGGTCTTCGATCACCCCTCCACTTT.

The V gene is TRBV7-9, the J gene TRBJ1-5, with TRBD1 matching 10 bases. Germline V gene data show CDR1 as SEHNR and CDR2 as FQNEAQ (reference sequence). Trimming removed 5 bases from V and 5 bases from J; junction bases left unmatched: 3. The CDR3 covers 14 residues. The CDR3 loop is CASSPGTGDQPQHF. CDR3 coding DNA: TGTGCCAGCAGCCCCGGGACAGGGGATCAGCCCCAGCATTTT.

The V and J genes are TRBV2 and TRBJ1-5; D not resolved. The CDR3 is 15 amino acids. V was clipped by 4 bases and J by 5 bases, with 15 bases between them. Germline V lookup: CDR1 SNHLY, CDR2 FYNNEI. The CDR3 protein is CASSGVRVRDQPQHF. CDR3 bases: TGTGCCAGCAGTGGGGTCCGGGTCAGAGATCAGCCCCAGCATTTT. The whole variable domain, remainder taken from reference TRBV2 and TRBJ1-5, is EPEVTQTPSHQVTQMGQEVILRCVPISNHLYFYWYRQILGQKVEFLVSFYNNEISEKSEIFDDQFSVERPDGSNFTLKIRSTKLEDSAMYFCASSGVRVRDQPQHFGDGTRLSIL.

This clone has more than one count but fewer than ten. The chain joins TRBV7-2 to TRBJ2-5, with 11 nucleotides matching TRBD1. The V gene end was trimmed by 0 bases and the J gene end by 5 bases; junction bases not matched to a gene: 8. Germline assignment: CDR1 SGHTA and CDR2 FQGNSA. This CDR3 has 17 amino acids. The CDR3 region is CASSLALWTGGEETQYF. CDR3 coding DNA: TGTGCCAGCAGCTTAGCGCTATGGACAGGGGGCGAGGAGACCCAGTACTTC. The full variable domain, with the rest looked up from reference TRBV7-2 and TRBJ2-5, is GAGVSQSPSNKVTEKGKDVELRCDPISGHTALYWYRQSLGQGLEFLIYFQGNSAPDKSGLPSDRFSAERTGGSVSTLTIQRTQQEDSAVYLCASSLALWTGGEETQYFGPGTRLLVL.

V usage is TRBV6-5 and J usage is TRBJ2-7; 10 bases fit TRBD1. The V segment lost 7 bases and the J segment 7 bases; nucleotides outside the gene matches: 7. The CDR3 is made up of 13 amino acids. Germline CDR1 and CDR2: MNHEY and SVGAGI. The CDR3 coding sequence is TGTGCCAGCACCGGGACAGGGGTGGGAGAGCAGTACTTC. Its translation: CASTGTGVGEQYF.

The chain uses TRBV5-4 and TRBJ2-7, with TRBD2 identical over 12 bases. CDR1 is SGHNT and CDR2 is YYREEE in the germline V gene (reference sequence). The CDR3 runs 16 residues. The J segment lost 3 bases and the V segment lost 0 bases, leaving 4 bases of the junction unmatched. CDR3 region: CASSLGGLAGRYEQYF. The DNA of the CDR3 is TGTGCCAGCAGCTTGGGGGGACTAGCGGGCCGCTACGAGCAGTACTTC.

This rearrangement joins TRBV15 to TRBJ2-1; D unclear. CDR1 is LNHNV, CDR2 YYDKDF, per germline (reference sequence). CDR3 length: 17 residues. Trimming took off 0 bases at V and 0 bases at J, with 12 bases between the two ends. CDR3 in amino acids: CATSRDSRWSSYNEQFF. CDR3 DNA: TGTGCCACCAGCAGAGATTCGCGTTGGAGCTCCTACAATGAGCAGTTCTTC.

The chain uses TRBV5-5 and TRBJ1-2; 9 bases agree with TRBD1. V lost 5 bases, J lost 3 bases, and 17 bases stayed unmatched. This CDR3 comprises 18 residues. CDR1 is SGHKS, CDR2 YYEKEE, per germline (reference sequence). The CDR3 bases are TGTGCCAGCAGGCGATTTCGTTACAGGGGGCCGGCCGACTATGGCTACACCTTC. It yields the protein CASRRFRYRGPADYGYTF.

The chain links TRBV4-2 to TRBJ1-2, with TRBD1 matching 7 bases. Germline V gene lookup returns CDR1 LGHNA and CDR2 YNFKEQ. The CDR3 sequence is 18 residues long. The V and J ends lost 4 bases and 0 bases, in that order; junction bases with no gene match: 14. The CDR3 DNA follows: TGTGCCAGCAGCCCCTATCCGACAGGGATGAAAGCTAACTATGGCTACACCTTC. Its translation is CASSPYPTGMKANYGYTF.

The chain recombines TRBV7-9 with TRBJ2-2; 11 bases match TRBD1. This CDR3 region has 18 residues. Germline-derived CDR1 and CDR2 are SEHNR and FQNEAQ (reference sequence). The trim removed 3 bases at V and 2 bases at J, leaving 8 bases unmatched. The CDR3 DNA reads TGTGCCAGCAGCTTTGGGACAGGGGGGCTAAGAAACACCGGGGAGCTGTTTTTT. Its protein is CASSFGTGGLRNTGELFF.

This CDR3 is CASSFNREITGELFF. CDR3 coding DNA: TGTGCCAGCAGCTTTAACAGGGAGATCACCGGGGAGCTGTTTTTT. V gene TRBV11-2 combines with J gene TRBJ2-2; maybe TRBD1 (6 bases). Trimming removed 3 bases at V and 4 bases at J, with 12 bases between. Germline V gives CDR1 SGHAT, CDR2 FQNNGV. This CDR3 region has 15 residues.

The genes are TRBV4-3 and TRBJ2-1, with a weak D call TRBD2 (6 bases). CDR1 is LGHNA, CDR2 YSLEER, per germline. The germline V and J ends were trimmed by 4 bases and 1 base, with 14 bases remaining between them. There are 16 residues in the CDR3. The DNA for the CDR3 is TGCGCCAGCAGCCCCCGGGGTAGCGGTTCCTACAATGAGCAGTTCTTC. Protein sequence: CASSPRGSGSYNEQFF.

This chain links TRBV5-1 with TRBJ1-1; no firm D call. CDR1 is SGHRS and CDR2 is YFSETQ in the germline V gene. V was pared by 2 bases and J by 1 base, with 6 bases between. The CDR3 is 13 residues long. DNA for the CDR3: TGCGCCAGCAGCTTTTCCGGGAACACTGAAGCTTTCTTT. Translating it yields CASSFSGNTEAFF.

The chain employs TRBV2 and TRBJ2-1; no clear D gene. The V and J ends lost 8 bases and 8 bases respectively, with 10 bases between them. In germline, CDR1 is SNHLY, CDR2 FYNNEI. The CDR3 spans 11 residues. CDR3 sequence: CASVEFDEQFF. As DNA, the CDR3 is TGTGCCAGCGTTGAGTTTGATGAGCAGTTCTTC.

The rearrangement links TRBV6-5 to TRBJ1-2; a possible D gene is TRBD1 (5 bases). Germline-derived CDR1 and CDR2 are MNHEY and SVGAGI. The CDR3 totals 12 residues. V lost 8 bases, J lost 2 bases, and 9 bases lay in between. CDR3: CASGRGNYGYTF. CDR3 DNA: TGTGCCAGCGGCCGGGGGAACTATGGCTACACCTTC.

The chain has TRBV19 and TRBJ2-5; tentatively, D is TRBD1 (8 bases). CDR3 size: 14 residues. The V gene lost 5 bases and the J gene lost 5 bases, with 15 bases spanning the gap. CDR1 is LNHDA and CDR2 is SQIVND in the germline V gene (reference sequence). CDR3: CASSPGQGGETQYF. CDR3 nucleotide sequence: TGTGCCAGTAGTCCCGGACAGGGAGGGGAGACCCAGTACTTC.

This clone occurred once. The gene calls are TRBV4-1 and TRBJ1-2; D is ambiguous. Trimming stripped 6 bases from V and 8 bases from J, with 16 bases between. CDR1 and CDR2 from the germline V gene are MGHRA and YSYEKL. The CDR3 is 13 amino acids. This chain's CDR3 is CASRLFPGGGYTF. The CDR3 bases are TGCGCCAGCAGACTCTTCCCAGGAGGGGGCTACACCTTC.

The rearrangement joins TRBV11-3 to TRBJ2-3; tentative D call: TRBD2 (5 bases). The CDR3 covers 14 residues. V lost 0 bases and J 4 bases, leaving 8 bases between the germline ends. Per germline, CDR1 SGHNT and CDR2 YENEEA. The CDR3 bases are TGTGCCAGCAGCTTAGAGGCCGGGGCAGATACGCAGTATTTT. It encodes CASSLEAGADTQYF. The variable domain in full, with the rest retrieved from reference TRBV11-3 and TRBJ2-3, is EAGVVQSPRYKIIEKKQPVAFWCNPISGHNTLYWYLQNLGQGPELLIRYENEEAVDDSQLPKDRFSAERLKGVDSTLKIQPAELGDSAVYLCASSLEAGADTQYFGPGTRLTVL.

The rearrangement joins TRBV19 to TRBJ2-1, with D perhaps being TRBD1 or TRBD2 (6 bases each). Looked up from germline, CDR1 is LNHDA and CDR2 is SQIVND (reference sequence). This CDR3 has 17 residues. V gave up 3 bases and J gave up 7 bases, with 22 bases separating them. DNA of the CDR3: TGTGCCAGTAGTATTACCCCCCCGGGGGCCCCTGAGAATGAGCAGTTCTTC. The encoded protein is CASSITPPGAPENEQFF.

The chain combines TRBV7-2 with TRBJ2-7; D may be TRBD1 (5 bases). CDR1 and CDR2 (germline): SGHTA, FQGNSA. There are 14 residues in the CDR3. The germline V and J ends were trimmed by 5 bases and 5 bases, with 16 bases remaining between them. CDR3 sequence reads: CASSVQGSLHEQYF. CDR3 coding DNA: TGTGCCAGCAGCGTTCAGGGTTCCCTCCACGAGCAGTACTTC.